The sequence of this T cell receptor (beta chain) was determined in a study of shared clonotypes between healthy human individuals (dated by TCRdb to the early 2020s). In terms of the full investigation: Two women and a few men aged 18 to 49 years were included in the cohort. For each donor, CD4 naive and CD4 memory were each run on three plates, CD8 naive on two plates, and CD8 memory on one plate. To estimate repertoire size and how much clonotypes are shared between individuals, the study performed deep sequencing of blood TCR repertoires from roughly five healthy adults. To increase sequencing depth and limit assay-specific biases, different laboratories used diverse techniques to prepare libraries and sequence TCR repertoires. Leukapheresis yielded between about 0.8 and 9.5 billion PBMCs per donor. Study-wide conclusions, independent of this receptor: Across a handful of donors, about 5% of naive CD4, approximately 3.5% of naive CD8, roughly 2.3% of memory CD4, and roughly 0.41% of memory CD8 clonotypes were shared. Sampling was limited to blood, and TCR repertoires in tissue likely differ from TCR repertoires in blood. Pairwise subsampling indicated that sequencing depth was expected to affect the degree of clonotype sharing among donors. Larger estimated clonotype richness was generally found for naive subsets than for memory subsets. Higher generation probabilities were observed for clonotypes shared by all four sorted-subset donors than for non-shared clonotypes. Rarefaction of sorted-subset datasets indicated incomplete sequencing despite the large sequencing depth. The small number of donors limited the genetic and exposure-history diversity represented.

Of note for this clone: Its antigen is unknown. No much larger clone exists at a distance of one base, and base qualities are not known.

Using the deep immunoSEQ assay, multiplex PCR amplified TCR CDR3 regions from genomic DNA. Extracted genomic DNA from each cell subset was spread evenly across all wells of several immunoSEQ 96-well plates, with each plate serving as a replicate. For sorted subsets, around 200 ng genomic DNA, equal to 25,000 to 35,000 T cell genomes, was loaded into each replicate PCR. The purified libraries were quantified using a Qubit 3.0 fluorometer, sized with a Bioanalyzer 2100, and then quantified again using the KAPA Library Quantification kit. Every immunoSEQ 96-well plate was sequenced on a separate single-read 150-cycle Illumina NextSeq 550 flow cell. The paper's data handling went like this. Because only junctional sequences without quality scores were contained in the immunoSEQ output, filtering matching that applied to full-length reads could not be performed. To assign V/J genes and CDR3, sequences were annotated against IMGT germline references using PyIR, a Python wrapper for IgBLAST v1.9. Any read was removed if the V/J assignment was weak (E-value above 1e-6), the CDR3 was missing, or the read contained stop codons, out-of-frame junctions, or ambiguous translated residues. A V3J clonotype was defined by an identical inferred V gene, J gene, and CDR3 amino acid sequence. To compute the percentage overlap between repertoires, the number of shared unique clonotypes was divided by the size of the smaller repertoire. Richness of each repertoire was evaluated using RTK rarefaction, the Chao1 estimator, and Recon v2.1 estimates of unobserved clonotypes. For all TCRbeta clonotypes obtained by the gDNA method from several donors, generation probabilities were computed with OLGA. TCRdb stores this immuneACCESS table with in-frame sequences only. Part of the clones is absent; in the studies checked, under half of the shortfall reflects unresolved V genes, and no reason is known for the rest. Clonal size and the V and J genes are those of that table, whereas D and trimming came from the DNA. The sample table lists 95,000 to 120,000 clones, around 68% of them with a count of one. The ten biggest clones cover around 24% of the sample.

The donors were healthy, HIV-negative adults with no recently reported acute infections or vaccinations. Every donor was a Caucasian adult living in Nashville, Tennessee, USA. CD8 memory samples combined magnetically selected CD45RO+ cells with CCR7-negative CD45RA+ effector memory (TemRA) cells. After blood collection by leukapheresis, PBMCs were isolated using Ficoll-Histopaque density gradient centrifugation and then cryopreserved in the vapor phase of liquid nitrogen. Analytical flow cytometry was used to check the purity and quantity of every magnetically sorted T cell population. Each sorted fraction had its genomic DNA isolated and then quantified by UV absorbance on a Nanodrop 2000c. The CDR3 measures 12 amino acids from cysteine to phenylalanine. Solely the CDR3 DNA is kept, with 36 bases framed from the first base. The CDR1 and CDR2 encoded by the germline V gene are SQVTM and ANQGSEA.

Sequenced input: memory CD8+ T cells sorted from blood. The cell subset or site label on this specimen signifies: CD45RO+ cells pooled with CCR7-negative TemRA cells. The sequence came from a woman aged 25-40 years in good health. Recombination connected TRBV29-1 to TRBJ2-7; the D gene assignment is ambiguous. The CDR3 reads CSARVLDYEQYF. The base sequence is TGCAGTGCCCGTGTTTTGGACTACGAGCAGTACTTC.